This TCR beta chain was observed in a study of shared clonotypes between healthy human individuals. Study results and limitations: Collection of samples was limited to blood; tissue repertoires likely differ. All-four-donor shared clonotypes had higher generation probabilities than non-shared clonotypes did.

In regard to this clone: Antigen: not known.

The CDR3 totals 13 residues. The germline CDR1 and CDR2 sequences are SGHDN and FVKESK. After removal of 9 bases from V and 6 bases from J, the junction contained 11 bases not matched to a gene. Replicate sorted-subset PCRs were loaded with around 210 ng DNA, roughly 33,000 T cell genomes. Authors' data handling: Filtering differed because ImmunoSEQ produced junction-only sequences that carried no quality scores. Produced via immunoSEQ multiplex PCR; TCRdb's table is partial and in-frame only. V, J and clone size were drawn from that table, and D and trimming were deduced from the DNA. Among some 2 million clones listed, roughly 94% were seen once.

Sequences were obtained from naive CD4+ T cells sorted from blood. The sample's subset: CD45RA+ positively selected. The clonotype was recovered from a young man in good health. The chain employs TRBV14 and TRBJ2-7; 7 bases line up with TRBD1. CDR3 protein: CASGTAAAREQYF. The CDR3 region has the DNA TGTGCCAGTGGGACAGCCGCTGCCCGCGAGCAGTACTTC.